These 23 T cell receptor beta chains were all obtained from the same sample, sequenced in a study of T cell repertoires in cytomegalovirus infection. These receptors lack a known antigen. TCRdb fed the reads into MiXCR, producing one record per CDR3 protein. In the table there are about 920,000 distinct CDR3 sequences, approximately 30% of which are singletons. This specimen consisted of cultured CD8+ T cells from PBMCs, obtained from culture after CMV antigen stimulation. The source is a human donor in good health (CMV status not recorded). Some clones in this sample may be carry-over from other donors' samples.

This clonotype occurred a few times. The V and J genes are TRBV2 and TRBJ2-5; perhaps D is TRBD1 or TRBD2 (5 bases each). Trimming removed 4 bases from V and 3 bases from J, with 15 bases in between. The CDR3 contains 15 residues. The germline V gene encodes CDR1 SNHLY and CDR2 FYNNEI. The CDR3 region has the DNA TGTGCCAGCAGTGTTCGGGGACCGTCGGAAGAGACCCAGTACTTC. Translating gives CASSVRGPSEETQYF.

The V gene is TRBV6-5, the J gene TRBJ2-1; TRBD2 agrees at 7 bases. V lost 6 bases, J lost 3 bases, and 14 bases stayed unmatched. This CDR3 has 17 residues. Germline assignment: CDR1 MNHEY and CDR2 SVGAGI. The CDR3 DNA sequence: TGTGCCAGCAGCCTTTACCTAGCGGACCCTCTCTACAATGAGCAGTTCTTC. The encoded protein is CASSLYLADPLYNEQFF.

This clonotype turned up a few times. The chain joins TRBV28 to TRBJ2-3, with D maybe TRBD2 (6 bases). The CDR3 contains 20 residues. Germline CDR1 MDHEN, CDR2 SYDVKM. The V gene lost 9 bases and the J gene lost 0 bases, with 31 bases spanning the gap. In DNA, the CDR3 is TGTGCCAGTACTTACGTGGTCAGACTTTCTCCTGGGACTAGCACAGATACGCAGTATTTT. This gives the protein CASTYVVRLSPGTSTDTQYF.

The genes are TRBV6-1 and TRBJ1-1; no clear D. V was cut by 5 bases and J by 0 bases, with 7 bases left in between. CDR1 and CDR2 from the germline V gene are MNHNS and SASEGT. The CDR3 sequence is 13 residues long. The CDR3 reads CASSNGMNTEAFF. In DNA form, the CDR3 reads TGTGCCAGCAGTAATGGCATGAACACTGAAGCTTTCTTT.

The V gene is TRBV3-1, the J gene TRBJ2-1; 7 bases line up with TRBD1. The CDR3 covers 14 residues. V lost 4 bases, J lost 8 bases, and 8 bases stayed unmatched. Germline V gene data show CDR1 as LGHDT and CDR2 as YNNKEL (reference sequence). CDR3 residues: CASSPPRGLDEQFF. The CDR3 DNA follows: TGTGCCAGCAGCCCTCCAAGGGGGCTGGATGAGCAGTTCTTC.

As for this clonotype: One base away lies a much larger clone, so this may be a sequencing read error. This chain joins TRBV7-8 and TRBJ2-5; D is unclear. There are 15 residues in the CDR3. CDR1 is SGHVS, CDR2 FQNEAQ, per germline. V was shortened by 2 bases and J by 1 base, with 11 bases between the two germline ends. DNA for the CDR3: TGTGCCAGCAGCTTACACCCGCAGACCCAAGAGACCCAGTACTTC. It yields the protein CASSLHPQTQETQYF.

This clonotype was counted at least ten times. This chain links TRBV4-1 with TRBJ1-5; 10 bases map to TRBD1. From germline, CDR1 is MGHRA and CDR2 YSYEKL. The J segment lost 5 bases and the V segment lost 3 bases, leaving 7 bases of the junction unmatched. This CDR3 comprises 16 residues. In nucleotides, the CDR3 is TGCGCCAGCAGCCAGGAGACAGGGGGCGGGTATCAGCCCCAGCATTTT. This sequence encodes CASSQETGGGYQPQHF.

This clonotype was observed a few times. This chain links TRBV7-6 with TRBJ2-1; D possibly matches TRBD1 or TRBD2 (5 bases each). CDR1 and CDR2 (germline): SGHVS, FNYEAQ. Between the trimmed V and J ends, which lost 5 bases and 0 bases, there was a span of 14 bases. The CDR3 length is 16 residues. CDR3 protein: CASSGRRENSYNEQFF. CDR3 nucleotide sequence: TGTGCCAGCAGCGGCCGCAGGGAGAACTCCTACAATGAGCAGTTCTTC.

This clonotype was recorded many times. The chain has TRBV4-1 and TRBJ1-6, with TRBD1 matching 8 bases. V shed 0 bases, J shed 1 base, and the junction held 5 bases outside the gene matches. The CDR3 loop spans 18 amino acids. Germline lookup yields CDR1 MGHRA and CDR2 YSYEKL. The DNA for the CDR3 is TGCGCCAGCAGCCAAGAGGGACAGGCAAGGTCCTATAATTCACCCCTCCACTTT. Its translation is CASSQEGQARSYNSPLHF.

This clonotype turned up a few times. This chain uses TRBV6-6 with TRBJ2-1; D might be TRBD1 or TRBD2, each matching 6 bases. Germline lookup yields CDR1 MNHNY and CDR2 SVGAGI (reference sequence). Trimming pared 2 bases from V and 4 bases from J, leaving 30 bases between. This CDR3 comprises 21 residues. DNA of the CDR3: TGTGCCAGCAGTTACGGAACGGGGGCGGAATTGACGGGTCGGGAATACAATGAGCAGTTCTTC. It encodes CASSYGTGAELTGREYNEQFF.

The chain is built from TRBV7-9 and TRBJ2-2; TRBD2 matches at 8 bases. This CDR3 is 14 amino acids long. V lost 10 bases to trimming and J lost 4 bases; unmatched junction nucleotides: 8. Germline CDR1 and CDR2: SEHNR and FQNEAQ (reference sequence). This CDR3 reads CANLDGRATGELFF. The CDR3, as DNA: TGTGCCAACCTAGACGGGAGGGCCACCGGGGAGCTGTTTTTT.

The rearrangement links TRBV2 to TRBJ2-1, with 7 bases fitting TRBD2. Germline CDR1 and CDR2: SNHLY and FYNNEI. The J segment lost 3 bases and the V segment lost 2 bases, leaving 7 bases of the junction unmatched. The length of the CDR3 is 16 residues. Here the CDR3 reads CASSELASGFYNEQFF. CDR3 bases: TGTGCCAGCAGTGAATTGGCTAGCGGCTTCTACAATGAGCAGTTCTTC.

This clonotype showed up many times. CDR3 amino acids: CASSEVPHQLQPQHF. The CDR3 region has the DNA TGTGCCAGCAGTGAAGTCCCGCATCAGTTGCAGCCCCAGCATTTT. The chain joins TRBV6-1 to TRBJ1-5; no firm D call. Trimming took off 1 base at V and 7 bases at J, with 14 bases between the two ends. The CDR3 is 15 amino acids. The germline CDR1 and CDR2 sequences are MNHNS and SASEGT.

This clonotype has a handful of counts. The chain couples TRBV27 to TRBJ2-7; D is perhaps TRBD1 (7 bases). This CDR3 has 14 residues. The V gene lost 4 bases and the J gene lost 4 bases, with 14 bases spanning the gap. The germline gives CDR1 MNHEY, CDR2 SMNVEV (reference sequence). DNA for the CDR3: TGTGCCAGCAGTTCGACAGGGAGGTTTTACGAGCAGTACGTC. This encodes CASSSTGRFYEQYV.

The chain combines TRBV15 with TRBJ1-5; no firm D call. CDR1 LNHNV and CDR2 YYDKDF come from the germline V gene (reference sequence). The V end lost 9 bases, the J end lost 7 bases, and 16 bases lay between the germline ends. CDR3 length equals 13 residues. The CDR3 DNA reads TGTGCCACAACTGAGGGTTTCAGGCAGCCCCAGCATTTT. It specifies CATTEGFRQPQHF. Supplemented by reference TRBV15 and TRBJ1-5, the full variable domain reads DAMVIQNPRYQVTQFGKPVTLSCSQTLNHNVMYWYQQKSSQAPKLLFHYYDKDFNNEADTPDNFQSRRPNTSFCFLDIRSPGLGDTAMYLCATTEGFRQPQHFGDGTRLSIL.

The rearrangement joins TRBV20-1 to TRBJ1-1; D may be TRBD1 (5 bases). Germline CDR1 reads DFQATT; CDR2 reads SNEGSKA (reference sequence). Trimming stripped 4 bases from V and 0 bases from J, with 12 bases between. The CDR3 is 14 amino acids. The CDR3 is CSAMTDFMNTEAFF. The CDR3 nucleotides are TGCAGTGCTATGACAGACTTCATGAACACTGAAGCTTTCTTT.

This sequence joins TRBV27 and TRBJ2-3; 7 bases align to TRBD2. CDR3 size: 14 residues. Looked up from germline, CDR1 is MNHEY and CDR2 is SMNVEV (reference sequence). Losses at the gene ends were 5 bases for V and 2 bases for J; bases not matched to a gene: 4. CDR3 protein: CASSGGRVTDTQYF. The DNA of the CDR3 is TGTGCCAGCAGTGGGGGGAGGGTCACAGATACGCAGTATTTT.

The rearrangement joins TRBV7-9 to TRBJ1-2; weak D call: TRBD1 (6 bases). Germline assignment: CDR1 SEHNR and CDR2 FQNEAQ (reference sequence). V gave up 8 bases and J gave up 0 bases, with 19 bases separating them. This CDR3 is 16 amino acids long. CDR3 region: CASGKQGGEANYGYTF. The CDR3 DNA is TGTGCCAGCGGAAAACAGGGAGGGGAAGCTAACTATGGCTACACCTTC.

The chain couples TRBV19 to TRBJ1-1; 7 bases match TRBD1. This CDR3 has 15 amino acids. The V gene end was trimmed by 2 bases and the J gene end by 4 bases; junction bases not matched to a gene: 7. Germline CDR1 is LNHDA and CDR2 is SQIVND (reference sequence). This CDR3 reads CASSISGGTGTEAFF. The CDR3 nucleotides are TGTGCCAGTAGTATATCAGGGGGGACGGGCACTGAAGCTTTCTTT.

This CDR3 is CASSFSREVHGYTF. CDR3 sequence (DNA): TGTGCCAGCAGCTTTAGCAGGGAGGTGCATGGCTACACCTTC. The chain has TRBV11-2 and TRBJ1-2; TRBD1 might be the D (5 bases). V was pared by 3 bases and J by 6 bases, with 14 bases between. The CDR3 covers 14 residues. The germline gives CDR1 SGHAT, CDR2 FQNNGV.

In its sample, this clonotype was seen a few times. The V and J genes are TRBV6-6 and TRBJ2-2; tentatively, D is TRBD1 (6 bases). The CDR3 is made up of 16 amino acids. V was pared by 0 bases and J by 6 bases, with 14 bases between. Germline CDR1 is MNHNY and CDR2 is SVGAGI (reference sequence). For the CDR3, the DNA is TGTGCCAGCAGTTACTCGAGACAGGCCTACTCCGGGGAGCTGTTTTTT. Its protein is CASSYSRQAYSGELFF.

This clonotype was observed a handful of times. This chain links TRBV2 with TRBJ2-1; TRBD1 is a possible D gene (5 bases). CDR3 length: 15 residues. Germline values: CDR1 SNHLY, CDR2 FYNNEI. Trimming stripped 3 bases from V and 0 bases from J, with 9 bases between. The CDR3 is CASSDPTGSYNEQFF. The CDR3 DNA reads as TGTGCCAGCAGTGACCCTACAGGCTCCTACAATGAGCAGTTCTTC.

V is TRBV18 and J is TRBJ2-3; 7 bases map to TRBD1. CDR3 length equals 16 residues. V was clipped by 3 bases and J by 4 bases; unmatched bases: 10. CDR1 and CDR2 (germline): KGHSH, LQKENI. The CDR3 protein is CASSPGTASLPDTQYF. The CDR3 nucleotides are TGTGCCAGCTCACCTGGGACAGCCAGCCTCCCAGATACGCAGTATTTT.